These 5 T cell receptor beta chains share one sample of origin, sequenced in a study of T-cell reconstitution after alpha-beta-depleted transplantation in children (dated by TCRdb to about 2016). The library came from PCR. The sequencer was an Illumina HiSeq 2500. TCR libraries were prepared with molecular barcoding, using unique molecular identifiers to normalize TCRbeta repertoire quantification. The public reads were reanalyzed by TCRdb: fastp trimming at Q25, MiXCR alignment, in-frame beta chains only. Duplicate CDR3 protein sequences are folded into a single record with the most common DNA and genes. Within this sample are around 960,000 distinct CDR3 sequences, with 25% to 30% of them counted one time only. The ten biggest clones cover about 28% of the sample. The sample's treatment or condition, from its label and the paper: allogeneic hematopoietic cell transplantation with graft depleted of TCRalphabeta T cells and CD19 B cells.

Sequencing was performed on PBMCs, mostly from graft donor cells, taken 360 days after TCRalphabeta/CD19-depleted stem cell transplant. The receptors were gathered from a boy under two years old who had a stem cell transplant for SCID, so the T cells may come from the graft donor.

This rearrangement joins TRBV20-1 to TRBJ2-7, with D perhaps assigned TRBD1 or TRBD2 (6 bases each). The CDR3 has 16 amino acids. Germline V gene data show CDR1 as DFQATT and CDR2 as SNEGSKA (reference sequence). The V end lost 3 bases, the J end lost 3 bases, and 21 bases lay between the germline ends. The CDR3: CSASPIRGAGIYEQYF. DNA for the CDR3: TGCAGTGCTAGCCCGATTAGGGGGGCCGGAATCTACGAGCAGTACTTC.

This clonotype was counted between two and nine times. The rearrangement uses TRBV4-2 and TRBJ2-3; 12 nucleotides match TRBD2. CDR1 LGHNA and CDR2 YNFKEQ come from the germline V gene. This CDR3 region has 17 residues. Trimming cost V 4 bases and J 0 bases; bases outside gene matches: 5. The CDR3 DNA sequence: TGTGCCAGCAGCCCCTCCGGGACTAGCGGGAGCACAGATACGCAGTATTTT. Translation gives CASSPSGTSGSTDTQYF.

J is TRBJ2-7 and V is TRBV12-3 or TRBV12-4; possible D gene TRBD1, 5 bases. V was trimmed by 6 bases and J by 0 bases, leaving 21 bases between them. CDR3 length equals 17 residues. The chain's CDR3 is CASSRNPREAPSYEQYF. CDR3 bases: TGTGCCAGCAGCCGGAACCCCAGGGAAGCCCCCTCCTACGAGCAGTACTTC.

This clonotype has a handful of counts. The chain uses TRBV15 and TRBJ1-2; no firm D call. The germline CDR1 and CDR2 sequences are LNHNV and YYDKDF (reference sequence). The CDR3 extends over 14 amino acids. V lost 1 base and J 1 base, leaving 7 bases between the germline ends. The CDR3 sequence: CATSRADINYGYTF. CDR3 nucleotides: TGTGCCACCAGCAGAGCTGACATTAACTATGGCTACACCTTC.

This rearrangement joins TRBV2 to TRBJ2-6; D is undetermined. The CDR3 length is 11 residues. The germline V gene encodes CDR1 SNHLY and CDR2 FYNNEI. With 6 bases removed from V and 10 bases from J, the gap between germline ends came to 7 bases. The CDR3 DNA sequence: TGTGCCAGCAGCGCCCCGAACGTCCTGACTTTC. Its translation: CASSAPNVLTF.